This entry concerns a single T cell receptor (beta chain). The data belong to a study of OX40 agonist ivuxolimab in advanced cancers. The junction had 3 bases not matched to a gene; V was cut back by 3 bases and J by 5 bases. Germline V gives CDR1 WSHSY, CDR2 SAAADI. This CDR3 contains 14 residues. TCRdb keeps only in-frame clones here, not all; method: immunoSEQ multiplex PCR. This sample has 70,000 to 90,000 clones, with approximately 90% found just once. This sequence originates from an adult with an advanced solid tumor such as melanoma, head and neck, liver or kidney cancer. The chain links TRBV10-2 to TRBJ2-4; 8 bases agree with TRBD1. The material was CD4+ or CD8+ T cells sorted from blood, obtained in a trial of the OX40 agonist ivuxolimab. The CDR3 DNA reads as TGCGCCAGCAGTGAATCAGGGGGCGAAAACATTCAGTACTTC. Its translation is CASSESGGENIQYF.